This T cell receptor beta chain comes out of a study of control samples from healthy donors and cancer patients. Clones were read by immunoSEQ multiplex PCR, and TCRdb kept only the in-frame ones, dropping some. Altogether roughly 150,000 clones are present, approximately 93% being singletons, with the ten largest covering 5.8%. Trimming removed 0 bases from V and 3 bases from J; junction bases left unmatched: 10. The germline V gene encodes CDR1 SGHRS and CDR2 YFSETQ. The CDR3 spans 17 residues. As regards this clone: At the DNA level, this CDR3 is encoded by other sequences in the same sample as well.

The chain links TRBV5-1 to TRBJ2-5, with 8 bases that match TRBD2. The sequenced sample was blood. The TCR was taken from a man aged 18 to 30 in good health. The CDR3 region has the DNA TGCGCCAGCAGCTTGGGGGGCGGGGGGACCACCAAAGAGACCCAGTACTTC. It is translated as CASSLGGGGTTKETQYF.